The following is a TCR beta chain sequence with its context. Its target is not known. The data are from a study of T cells in localized non-small cell lung cancer. Study-level points and caveats: Median detection of top 100 tumor clones in adjacent lung was roughly 61 clones. Longer overall survival was linked to higher blood T cell density.

Germline V gene lookup returns CDR1 MDHEN and CDR2 SYDVKM. V lost 5 bases and J lost 3; bases outside the gene matches: 8. The CDR3 runs to 16 residues. Data came from immunoSEQ multiplex PCR; TCRdb stores just in-frame clones and leaves some out. The sample records about 40,000 clones, 70% to 90% being singletons. Sequences were derived from peripheral blood, sampled before any cancer treatment. The clonotype was recovered from a man between 40 and 69 years old with stage I lung adenocarcinoma. The chain carries TRBV28 and TRBJ2-5, with 11 bases aligning to TRBD2. In DNA, the CDR3 is TGTGCCAGCAGTCCCTGGGGTAGCGGGAGGGAAGAGACCCAGTACTTC. This gives the protein CASSPWGSGREETQYF.